Listed below are T cell receptor beta chains from one sample, sequenced in a study of tissue T cells after allogeneic stem cell transplantation. Here immunoSEQ multiplex PCR was the method, and the copy in TCRdb shows in-frame clones only, minus some. Among about 7,300 clones listed, just under 80% were seen once. The sample was skin, taken at autopsy. The source is a male patient at least 60 years old with steroid-refractory graft-versus-host disease after an allogeneic stem cell transplant. The T cells may partly be graft donor cells. CDR3s include the opening cysteine and the closing phenylalanine or tryptophan. The D gene is left open where the match is weak. The size field is filled for only some rows; it gives once, few, many or a size class.

d_call	v_call	clone_size	j_call	cdr3_aa	cdr3_nt
-	TRBV10-2	few	TRBJ1-2	CASLGEGARGYTF	TGCGCCAGTTTGGGAGAAGGGGCTCGGGGCTACACCTTC
TRBD1	TRBV19	-	TRBJ1-2	CASSSYSLRGTGKIGYTF	TGTGCCAGTAGTAGTTACTCGTTACGTGGGACAGGGAAAATTGGCTACACCTTC
TRBD2	TRBV7-6	-	TRBJ2-5	CASSLTSGGQETQYF	TGTGCCAGCAGCCTTACTAGCGGGGGGCAAGAGACCCAGTACTTC
TRBD1	TRBV28	few	TRBJ2-7	CARRDRGYEQYF	TGTGCAAGAAGGGACAGAGGATACGAGCAGTACTTC
-	TRBV6-2/TRBV6-3	-	TRBJ2-7	CASSYPPRGVNEQYF	TGTGCCAGCAGTTACCCACCTAGGGGTGTTAACGAGCAGTACTTC
-	TRBV3-1/TRBV3-2	-	TRBJ1-5	CASSPDINNQPQHF	TGTGCCAGCAGCCCGGACATTAACAATCAGCCCCAGCATTTT
TRBD2	TRBV6-5	-	TRBJ2-7	CASSYLAGFSYEQYF	TGTGCCAGCAGTTACCTAGCGGGGTTCTCCTACGAGCAGTACTTC
TRBD1	TRBV5-5	-	TRBJ2-7	CASSWAGTGTYEQYF	TGTGCCAGCAGCTGGGCCGGGACAGGGACCTACGAGCAGTACTTC
-	TRBV7-9	-	TRBJ1-3	CASSFRSGNTIYF	TGTGCCAGCAGCTTTCGGTCTGGAAACACCATATATTTT
-	TRBV24-1	-	TRBJ1-4	CATSDEGHPQESAGKLFF	TGTGCCACCAGTGATGAGGGACACCCTCAAGAGTCCGCTGGAAAACTGTTTTTT
-	TRBV5-5	-	TRBJ1-2	CASSVLFYGYTF	TGTGCCAGCAGCGTATTATTCTATGGCTACACCTTC
-	TRBV28	-	TRBJ1-2	CASSYRDSPYGYTF	TGTGCCAGCAGTTACCGGGACTCACCCTATGGCTACACCTTC
TRBD1	TRBV7-8	-	TRBJ2-7	CASSSRGQGSSYEQYF	TGTGCCAGCAGCTCCCGGGGACAGGGAAGCTCCTACGAGCAGTACTTC
-	TRBV5-1	-	TRBJ1-4	CASSLDSNEKLFF	TGCGCCAGCAGCCTCGACAGTAATGAAAAACTGTTTTTT
-	TRBV6-5	-	TRBJ1-4	CASSYSAAREKLFF	TGTGCCAGCAGTTACTCGGCCGCAAGGGAAAAACTGTTTTTT
-	TRBV29-1	-	TRBJ1-3	CSVERQGGNTIYF	TGCAGCGTTGAAAGGCAGGGAGGAAACACCATATATTTT
-	TRBV4-2	-	TRBJ1-6	CASSQDLPGDSPLHF	TGTGCCAGCAGCCAAGATCTTCCAGGGGACTCACCCCTCCACTTT
TRBD1	TRBV5-1	-	TRBJ1-1	CASSLGQGSTEAFF	TGCGCCAGCAGCTTGGGACAGGGTAGTACTGAAGCTTTCTTT
-	TRBV5-1	-	TRBJ2-3	CASSSFTDTQYF	TGCGCCAGCAGCTCTTTCACAGATACGCAGTATTTT
TRBD1	TRBV20-1	-	TRBJ1-5	CSASLRQGYQPQHF	TGCAGTGCTAGTCTTAGACAGGGATATCAGCCCCAGCATTTT
TRBD2	TRBV5-6	large	TRBJ2-5	CASSGGSAAETQYF	TGTGCCAGCAGCGGCGGGAGCGCGGCCGAGACCCAGTACTTC
TRBD1	TRBV4-1	-	TRBJ2-1	CASSQTGTGVRNEQFF	TGCGCCAGCAGCCAGACCGGGACAGGGGTCCGCAATGAGCAGTTCTTC
-	TRBV7-9	-	TRBJ1-2	CASSLAGAYGYTF	TGTGCCAGCAGCTTAGCTGGGGCCTATGGCTACACCTTC
-	TRBV6-1	-	TRBJ2-5	CASSELGGGPQETQYF	TGTGCCAGCAGTGAACTCGGAGGGGGTCCTCAAGAGACCCAGTACTTC